This T cell receptor beta chain was sequenced during a study of blood T cell repertoires in COVID-19. Study at large: Specimens from acute and convalescent COVID-19 originated in the United States, Italy and Spain.

Profiled with immunoSEQ multiplex PCR; TCRdb holds only in-frame clones, not every one. The sample has about 170,000 clones, roughly 84% seen once. The CDR3 extends over 16 amino acids. The V end lost 2 bases, the J end lost 0 bases, and 11 bases lay between the germline ends. CDR1 and CDR2 (germline): MDHEN, SYDVKM. Sample: peripheral blood. The chain joins TRBV28 to TRBJ1-5; D not resolved. This clonotype was obtained from an older woman with COVID-19, enrolled during active disease. CDR3 DNA: TGTGCCAGCAGTTTACTCCCTATAAGTAGCAATCAGCCCCAGCATTTT. Translation: CASSLLPISSNQPQHF.